This T cell receptor beta chain originates from a study of blood T cell repertoires in COVID-19. Assay used: immunoSEQ multiplex PCR; TCRdb lists only in-frame clones, some missing. The table shows roughly 130,000 clones, with about four fifths occurring only once. The CDR3 is 13 amino acids. V trimming: 6 bases; J trimming: 7 bases; junction bases outside the gene matches: 4. The germline V gene has CDR1 LNHDA and CDR2 SQIVND (reference sequence). The material sequenced was peripheral blood. The clonotype originates from a woman aged 45 to 65 with acute or convalescent COVID-19. The chain links TRBV19 to TRBJ1-2; TRBD1 matches 11 bases. The CDR3, as DNA: TGTGCCAGTAGCCCCGGGACAGGGGGTGGCTACACCTTC. As protein: CASSPGTGGGYTF.